These 30 T cell receptor beta chains share one sample of origin, sequenced in a study of cytomegalovirus exposure and HLA in healthy donors. With 60 Vbeta and 13 Jbeta primers, the PCR was carried out. TCRdb's copy holds only in-frame clones and misses some; the assay was immunoSEQ multiplex PCR. The table lists roughly 150,000 clones, roughly 80% of them singletons. Source material: PBMCs. These receptors were obtained from a male donor in good health and CMV-seronegative.

In this sample, this clone turned up a few times. This chain links TRBV18 with TRBJ2-1; 8 nucleotides match TRBD2. With 3 bases clipped from V and 5 bases from J, the junction kept 12 bases outside the gene matches. Germline-derived CDR1 and CDR2 are KGHSH and LQKENI. The CDR3 is made up of 17 amino acids. The CDR3 sequence: CASSPFTSGWGDNEQFF. In nucleotides, the CDR3 is TGTGCCAGCTCACCGTTTACTAGCGGATGGGGGGACAATGAGCAGTTCTTC.

The chain uses TRBV7-3 and TRBJ2-3; D is unresolved. Germline lookup yields CDR1 SGHTA and CDR2 FQGTGA. The CDR3 is 12 residues long. V was trimmed by 2 bases and J by 5 bases, leaving 5 bases between them. The CDR3 spells CASSLYGDTQYF. The DNA of the CDR3 is TGTGCCAGCAGCTTATACGGAGATACGCAGTATTTT.

The CDR3 region has the DNA TGTGCCAGCAGCTATAGCGGGCCTAGCACAGATACGCAGTATTTT. Translating gives CASSYSGPSTDTQYF. V and J are TRBV9 and TRBJ2-3; TRBD2 aligns across 7 bases. The CDR3 contains 15 residues. The V gene's germline CDR1 is SGDLS and CDR2 YYNGEE. V gave up 4 bases and J gave up 0 bases; unmatched junction bases: 5.

This clone was observed a few times. The J gene is TRBJ2-3, the V gene TRBV7-2; TRBD2 is a possible D gene (5 bases). Germline CDR1 is SGHTA and CDR2 is FQGNSA. V lost 0 bases and J 1 base, leaving 14 bases between the germline ends. The CDR3 loop spans 17 amino acids. In DNA form, the CDR3 reads TGTGCCAGCAGCTTAGCGTCCTGGGGAGCCCGCACAGATACGCAGTATTTT. Amino acids: CASSLASWGARTDTQYF.

This clone was counted a few times. The V call is TRBV5-1, the J call TRBJ2-2, with 11 nucleotides matching TRBD1. This CDR3 spans 16 amino acids. Germline trimming cut 4 bases from V and 4 bases from J; bases unmatched to any gene: 6. Per germline, CDR1 SGHRS and CDR2 YFSETQ. The CDR3 DNA sequence: TGCGCCAGCAGCAGGGACAGGGGGGCCCTCACCGGGGAGCTGTTTTTT. Translated, it gives CASSRDRGALTGELFF.

This rearrangement joins TRBV20-1 to TRBJ2-1, with a weak D call TRBD1 (6 bases). The CDR3 contains 11 residues. V gave up 5 bases and J gave up 15 bases, with 17 bases separating them. Per germline, CDR1 DFQATT and CDR2 SNEGSKA (reference sequence). CDR3 sequence reads: CSAPRERGGFF. CDR3 bases: TGCAGTGCTCCCCGGGAACGAGGGGGGTTCTTC.

The rearrangement uses TRBV7-8 and TRBJ1-2, with 8 bases matching TRBD1. CDR3 length: 14 amino acids. CDR1 and CDR2 from the germline V gene are SGHVS and FQNEAQ. V shed 5 bases and J 8 bases; nucleotides not matched to a gene: 10. CDR3 protein: CASSPLDRGGGYTF. The CDR3 DNA reads TGTGCCAGCAGCCCCCTCGACAGGGGCGGAGGCTACACCTTC.

Note on this clone: An end of the junction does not agree with germline; a read error may underlie this. The rearrangement uses TRBV19 and TRBJ1-5; 10 nucleotides agree with TRBD1. The CDR3 spans 15 residues. Germline V gene lookup returns CDR1 LNHDA and CDR2 SQIVND (reference sequence). The CDR3 sequence: CTSSGFRDRGAPQHF. The DNA of the CDR3 is TGTACCAGTAGTGGATTCCGGGACAGGGGTGCGCCCCAGCATTTT.

The chain joins TRBV30 to TRBJ2-5; TRBD2 agrees at 9 bases. Germline V lookup: CDR1 GTSNPN, CDR2 SVGIG (reference sequence). The CDR3 totals 15 residues. V lost 2 bases, J lost 5 bases, and 9 bases stayed unmatched. The DNA of the CDR3 is TGTGCCTGGAGTAGGGCTAGCGGGGTCGGGGAGACCCAGTACTTC. Translating gives CAWSRASGVGETQYF.

The V call is TRBV6-5, the J call TRBJ2-7, with D unclear. The CDR3 is 14 amino acids. V was cut by 10 bases and J by 0 bases, with 16 bases left in between. Germline V gives CDR1 MNHEY, CDR2 SVGAGI. This CDR3 reads CATAVAVSSYEQYF. For the CDR3, the DNA is TGTGCCACAGCAGTGGCGGTCAGCTCCTACGAGCAGTACTTC.

This clone was counted between two and nine times. J is TRBJ1-2 and V is TRBV6-5, with unresolved D. V was clipped by 7 bases and J by 7 bases, with 13 bases between them. This CDR3 is built from 12 residues. Germline lookup yields CDR1 MNHEY and CDR2 SVGAGI. The CDR3 DNA follows: TGTGCCAGCAAGGATCACGCGGGTGGCTACACCTTC. It specifies CASKDHAGGYTF.

Judged by abundance, this clone is medium-sized. The CDR3 nucleotides read TGTGCCAGCTCACCAATTGGACAGGGCGATGAGCAGTTCTTC. Its translation is CASSPIGQGDEQFF. V and J are TRBV18 and TRBJ2-1; TRBD1 matches at 8 bases. Germline loops: CDR1 KGHSH, CDR2 LQKENI. The ends lost 2 bases at V and 8 bases at J; junction bases unmatched: 5. This CDR3 contains 14 residues.

This clone was seen more than once but under ten times. J is TRBJ1-5 and V is TRBV6-5; D may be TRBD1 (5 bases). The CDR3 loop spans 13 amino acids. V lost 8 bases to trimming and J lost 0 bases, with 8 bases between them. Per the germline V gene, CDR1 is MNHEY and CDR2 is SVGAGI. DNA of the CDR3: TGTGCCAGCTCAGGGAATAGCAATCAGCCCCAGCATTTT. The encoded protein is CASSGNSNQPQHF.

This clone was observed a few times. The chain has TRBV19 and TRBJ2-2, with a possible D match to TRBD1 (5 bases). Germline CDR1 LNHDA, CDR2 SQIVND (reference sequence). V lost 6 bases to trimming and J lost 3 bases, with 20 bases between them. The CDR3 has 17 residues. CDR3 region: CASSATENTPHTGELFF. The CDR3 nucleotides are TGTGCCAGTAGCGCGACAGAAAACACCCCTCACACCGGGGAGCTGTTTTTT. Looking up the rest from reference TRBV19 and TRBJ2-2 gives the full variable domain: DGGITQSPKYLFRKEGQNVTLSCEQNLNHDAMYWYRQDPGQGLRLIYYSQIVNDFQKGDIAEGYSVSREKKESFPLTVTSAQKNPTAFYLCASSATENTPHTGELFFGEGSRLTVL.

The chain is built from TRBV28 and TRBJ2-6, with TRBD1 as a possible D gene (6 bases). The CDR3 has 19 amino acids. Trimming took 6 bases from V and 0 from J, leaving 21 bases between them. CDR1 is MDHEN and CDR2 is SYDVKM in the germline V gene. The CDR3 sequence: CASRSPVIGQSSGANVLTF. The CDR3 DNA reads TGTGCCAGCAGAAGCCCTGTAATAGGACAGAGCTCTGGGGCCAACGTCCTGACTTTC.

The chain recombines TRBV7-9 with TRBJ2-2; TRBD1 might be the D (5 bases). This CDR3 comprises 17 residues. V was shortened by 7 bases and J by 3 bases, with 21 bases between the two germline ends. Germline V CDR1 and CDR2: SEHNR, FQNEAQ (reference sequence). The chain's CDR3 is CASTQKYKGQDTGELFF. The CDR3 region has the DNA TGTGCCAGCACCCAAAAGTATAAGGGGCAGGACACCGGGGAGCTGTTTTTT. The full variable domain, rest sourced from reference TRBV7-9 and TRBJ2-2, is DTGVSQNPRHKITKRGQNVTFRCDPISEHNRLYWYRQTLGQGPEFLTYFQNEAQLEKSRLLSDRFSAERPKGSFSTLEIQRTEQGDSAMYLCASTQKYKGQDTGELFFGEGSRLTVL.

This clone was observed a few times. Other DNA sequences in the same sample also yield this CDR3. The chain combines TRBV7-6 with TRBJ2-7; 9 bases agree with TRBD2. V was clipped by 1 base and J by 5 bases; unmatched bases: 9. The CDR3 sequence is 16 residues long. CDR1 and CDR2 from the germline V gene are SGHVS and FNYEAQ. The CDR3 region is CASSLGGGRALDEQYF. The CDR3 nucleotides read TGTGCCAGCAGCTTAGGGGGCGGGAGGGCCCTCGACGAGCAGTACTTC.

This chain links TRBV7-8 with TRBJ1-1; D gene unclear. Trimming took 5 bases from V and 2 from J, leaving 12 bases between them. Per germline, CDR1 SGHVS and CDR2 FQNEAQ. The CDR3 spans 14 residues. The CDR3 protein is CASSPRGLNTEAFF. CDR3 sequence (DNA): TGTGCCAGCAGCCCCAGAGGACTCAACACTGAAGCTTTCTTT.

The chain couples TRBV4-1 to TRBJ2-7; a possible D gene is TRBD2 (5 bases). Germline V gene lookup returns CDR1 MGHRA and CDR2 YSYEKL. The CDR3 runs 15 residues. The V end was cut by 0 bases, the J end by 0 bases, with 9 bases between. CDR3 DNA: TGCGCCAGCAGCCAAGAGAAGAGGGCCTCCTACGAGCAGTACTTC. Its translation is CASSQEKRASYEQYF.

This sequence joins TRBV29-1 and TRBJ2-5; the D gene is possibly TRBD1 (6 bases). Germline V gene lookup returns CDR1 SQVTM and CDR2 ANQGSEA. The germline V and J ends were trimmed by 2 bases and 7 bases, with 14 bases remaining between them. CDR3 size: 13 residues. The CDR3, as DNA: TGCAGCGTTGAAAAGGGGCGAGGGGGGACCCAGTACTTC. Translated, it gives CSVEKGRGGTQYF. Together with reference TRBV29-1 and TRBJ2-5, the CDR3 gives the full variable domain: SAVISQKPSRDICQRGTSLTIQCQVDSQVTMMFWYRQQPGQSLTLIATANQGSEATYESGFVIDKFPISRPNLTFSTLTVSNMSPEDSSIYLCSVEKGRGGTQYFGPGTRLLVL.

This sequence joins TRBV9 and TRBJ2-3; perhaps TRBD2 as D (6 bases). The V gene's germline CDR1 is SGDLS and CDR2 YYNGEE. V lost 0 bases and J lost 2, with 22 bases in between. The CDR3 has 19 residues. The CDR3 DNA is TGTGCCAGCAGCGTAGCAGTCAGGGAGGTCCCATATGCCACAGATACGCAGTATTTT. Translated: CASSVAVREVPYATDTQYF.

This clone was counted a single time. This rearrangement joins TRBV25-1 to TRBJ2-7, with D perhaps matching TRBD2 (5 bases). V was pared by 2 bases and J by 3 bases, with 11 bases between. Germline V lookup: CDR1 MGHDK, CDR2 SYGVNS. This CDR3 has 14 amino acids. The CDR3 nucleotides are TGTGCCAGCAGTGAACTAGCATCGGGCTACGAGCAGTACTTC. It codes for CASSELASGYEQYF.

The rearrangement uses TRBV9 and TRBJ1-1, with D possibly being TRBD1 (5 bases). V was pared by 0 bases and J by 4 bases, with 10 bases between. CDR3 length: 14 residues. Germline CDR1 reads SGDLS; CDR2 reads YYNGEE. CDR3 loop: CASSVGAGPTEAFF. The CDR3 nucleotides read TGTGCCAGCAGCGTAGGCGCAGGGCCCACTGAAGCTTTCTTT.

This chain joins TRBV6-4 and TRBJ2-3, with D unresolved. CDR3 size: 13 residues. The germline gives CDR1 MRHNA, CDR2 SNTAGT. Trimming shortened V by 2 bases and J by 5 bases, and 8 bases separated the two germline ends. CDR3 region: CASSDQSRDTQYF. The CDR3 DNA reads as TGTGCCAGCAGTGACCAATCGAGAGATACGCAGTATTTT.

This chain uses TRBV5-1 with TRBJ1-1; weak D call: TRBD1 (5 bases). Per germline, CDR1 SGHRS and CDR2 YFSETQ. V lost 5 bases to trimming and J lost 4 bases, with 12 bases between them. The CDR3 runs to 13 residues. In DNA, the CDR3 is TGCGCCAGCAGGCAGGGCGGGGGCACTGAAGCTTTCTTT. Protein sequence: CASRQGGGTEAFF.

This chain connects TRBV28 to TRBJ1-6; no clear D. The CDR3 loop spans 15 amino acids. In germline, CDR1 is MDHEN, CDR2 SYDVKM. V shed 5 bases and J shed 5 bases, with 13 bases lying between them. The CDR3 bases are TGTGCCAGCAGTAGCCTACCCAGGAATAATTCACCCCTCCACTTT. Its translation is CASSSLPRNNSPLHF.

This chain joins TRBV7-8 and TRBJ1-5; D not resolved. Between the trimmed V and J ends, which lost 3 bases and 1 base, there was a span of 10 bases. Germline CDR1 reads SGHVS; CDR2 reads FQNEAQ. The CDR3 totals 15 residues. The DNA of the CDR3 is TGTGCCAGCAGCTTTAGCCCGGGGAGCAATCAGCCCCAGCATTTT. This gives the protein CASSFSPGSNQPQHF.

The chain recombines TRBV4-2 with TRBJ1-3, with D perhaps matching TRBD1 (5 bases). Germline V gives CDR1 LGHNA, CDR2 YNFKEQ. The CDR3 has 17 amino acids. V was cut by 4 bases and J by 1 base, with 17 bases left in between. Here the CDR3 DNA reads TGTGCCAGCAGCCCCCGGGGTGGAGGGGCTTCTGGAAACACCATATATTTT. Translated: CASSPRGGGASGNTIYF.

This clone has only a few counts. The J gene is TRBJ2-5, the V gene TRBV5-1, with 16 bases aligning to TRBD2. The CDR3 extends over 16 amino acids. Germline-derived CDR1 and CDR2 are SGHRS and YFSETQ. Losses at the gene ends were 4 bases for V and 9 bases for J; bases not matched to a gene: 9. DNA of the CDR3: TGCGCCAGCAGCCGGAATCTAGGGACTAGCGGGGGGGCCCAGTACTTC. This codes for CASSRNLGTSGGAQYF.

The gene calls are TRBV4-3 and TRBJ1-1; no firm D call. The CDR3 loop spans 15 amino acids. Trimming stripped 0 bases from V and 3 bases from J, with 11 bases between. From germline, CDR1 is LGHNA and CDR2 YSLEER. In nucleotides, the CDR3 is TGCGCCAGCAGCCAAGATGGGCGTCCTTACACTGAAGCTTTCTTT. Amino acid sequence: CASSQDGRPYTEAFF.